The 4 T cell receptor beta chains below were found in one sample sequenced in a study of blood T cell repertoires in COVID-19. The table came from immunoSEQ multiplex PCR; TCRdb's copy has only in-frame clones and leaves some out. The sample yields 200,000 to 300,000 clones, approximately 84% seen once. The sample taken for sequencing was PBMCs or T cells enriched from blood (not recorded which). The receptors were gathered from a man aged 35 to 55 who had recovered from COVID-19.

The rearrangement links TRBV7-2 to TRBJ2-2; 9 bases are a match to TRBD1. Trimming took 7 bases from V and 4 from J; bases not matched to a gene: 7. The CDR3 is 15 amino acids. The germline gives CDR1 SGHTA, CDR2 FQGNSA. CDR3 DNA: TGTGCCAGCAACAAACAGGGGGCGGCCACCGGGGAGCTGTTTTTT. Amino acid sequence: CASNKQGAATGELFF.

The chain employs TRBV6-5 and TRBJ1-1, with a tentative D call TRBD1 (5 bases). Germline values: CDR1 MNHEY, CDR2 SVGAGI. There are 12 residues in the CDR3. Trimming took 6 bases from V and 11 from J, leaving 16 bases between them. CDR3 in DNA: TGTGCCAGCAGCTCAACTTCAGGGTATGCTTTCTTT. Translation: CASSSTSGYAFF.

The chain is built from TRBV15 and TRBJ2-4; 7 bases line up with TRBD1. Germline trimming cut 3 bases from V and 0 bases from J; bases unmatched to any gene: 11. The CDR3 extends over 18 amino acids. Germline V lookup: CDR1 LNHNV, CDR2 YYDKDF (reference sequence). CDR3 protein: CATSRGFDGTVAKNIQYF. The CDR3 DNA reads as TGTGCCACCAGCAGGGGATTTGACGGGACAGTAGCCAAAAACATTCAGTACTTC.

The V gene is TRBV12-3 or TRBV12-4, the J gene TRBJ1-5, with D hard to call. V shed 1 base and J shed 3 bases, with 4 bases lying between them. CDR3 size: 13 residues. As DNA, the CDR3 is TGTGCCAGCAGTTTAGAGCCCAATCAGCCCCAGCATTTT. Amino acid sequence: CASSLEPNQPQHF.